This is a list of T cell receptor beta chains from one sample in a study of cytomegalovirus exposure and HLA in healthy donors. The assay was immunoSEQ multiplex PCR, and TCRdb's table has in-frame clones only and misses some. This table has about 160,000 clones, roughly 80% appearing once. Source material: PBMCs. The receptors come from a man aged 30 to 45 in good health and CMV-seronegative. Both conserved end residues are part of each CDR3. Each record gives: CDR3 length, clone size, V gene, J gene, D gene, CDR3 protein, CDR3 DNA. The D gene is left open where the match is weak. Clone sizes are given selectively: once, few, many, or a class where the clone is expanded.

length: 15; size: NA; V: TRBV6-1; J: TRBJ2-3; D: TRBD2; CDR3: CASSPGGPRTDTQYF; DNA: TGTGCCAGCAGTCCGGGGGGGCCACGCACAGATACGCAGTATTTT
length: 16; size: NA; V: TRBV9; J: TRBJ2-7; D: NA; CDR3: CASSVAVRDPHDEQYF; DNA: TGTGCCAGCAGCGTAGCTGTGCGGGACCCGCACGACGAGCAGTACTTC
length: 16; size: NA; V: TRBV7-9; J: TRBJ2-3; D: TRBD1; CDR3: CSSSPRTGVAEDTQYF; DNA: TGTTCCAGCAGCCCCCGGACAGGGGTGGCAGAAGATACGCAGTATTTT
length: 15; size: NA; V: TRBV19; J: TRBJ2-7; D: TRBD2; CDR3: CASSIVGGRAYEQYF; DNA: TGTGCCAGTAGTATAGTTGGCGGGAGGGCCTACGAGCAGTACTTC
length: 14; size: NA; V: TRBV7-9; J: TRBJ2-7; D: TRBD2; CDR3: CASSPGGTAYEQYF; DNA: TGTGCCAGCAGCCCGGGGGGGACGGCCTACGAGCAGTACTTC
length: 13; size: NA; V: TRBV6-5; J: TRBJ1-1; D: TRBD1; CDR3: CASSGQGDTEAFF; DNA: TGTGCCAGCAGTGGACAGGGGGACACTGAAGCTTTCTTT
length: 14; size: NA; V: TRBV7-3; J: TRBJ1-1; D: TRBD1; CDR3: CASSTGQGHTEAFF; DNA: TGTGCCAGCAGCACGGGACAGGGGCACACTGAAGCTTTCTTT
length: 16; size: NA; V: TRBV11-2; J: TRBJ1-5; D: NA; CDR3: CASSLGWESGNQPQHF; DNA: TGTGCCAGCAGCTTAGGTTGGGAATCGGGGAATCAGCCCCAGCATTTT
length: 12; size: NA; V: TRBV7-9; J: TRBJ1-4; D: NA; CDR3: CSSSSGGEKLFF; DNA: TGTTCCAGCAGCTCCGGGGGTGAAAAACTGTTTTTT
length: 16; size: NA; V: TRBV4-1; J: TRBJ1-5; D: NA; CDR3: CASSQDSTGTIEPQHF; DNA: TGCGCCAGCAGCCAAGATAGTACGGGTACAATAGAGCCCCAGCATTTT
length: 15; size: NA; V: TRBV27; J: TRBJ2-7; D: NA; CDR3: CASSLERGSSYEQYF; DNA: TGTGCCAGCAGTTTGGAAAGGGGGAGCTCCTACGAGCAGTACTTC
length: 15; size: NA; V: TRBV5-1; J: TRBJ1-2; D: TRBD1; CDR3: CASSLVTGGEGGYTF; DNA: TGCGCCAGCAGCTTGGTGACAGGGGGCGAGGGTGGCTACACCTTC
length: 18; size: NA; V: TRBV19; J: TRBJ1-5; D: NA; CDR3: CASSIHWGGRANPQPQHF; DNA: TGTGCCAGTAGTATACATTGGGGAGGCAGGGCTAACCCACAGCCCCAGCATTTT
length: 16; size: NA; V: TRBV5-1; J: TRBJ2-3; D: NA; CDR3: CASSLAVKGDTDTQYF; DNA: TGCGCCAGCAGCTTGGCGGTCAAGGGGGACACAGATACGCAGTATTTT
length: 16; size: NA; V: TRBV7-3; J: TRBJ1-6; D: NA; CDR3: CASSLGPSSYNSPLHF; DNA: TGTGCCAGCAGCTTGGGGCCGAGCTCCTATAATTCACCCCTCCACTTT
length: 16; size: NA; V: TRBV7-9; J: TRBJ2-3; D: TRBD1; CDR3: CASSLERDRPTDTQYF; DNA: TGTGCCAGCAGCTTAGAACGGGACAGGCCCACAGATACGCAGTATTTT
length: 15; size: NA; V: TRBV7-9; J: TRBJ2-5; D: NA; CDR3: CASSLERRGLETQYF; DNA: TGTGCCAGCAGCTTAGAGCGGAGAGGGTTAGAGACCCAGTACTTC
length: 16; size: NA; V: TRBV4-1; J: TRBJ1-4; D: TRBD1; CDR3: CASSQPWDRRGEKLFF; DNA: TGCGCCAGCAGCCAGCCTTGGGACAGGCGAGGGGAAAAACTGTTTTTT
length: 13; size: NA; V: TRBV7-9; J: TRBJ2-2; D: NA; CDR3: CAEAAREAGELFF; DNA: TGTGCTGAAGCGGCGAGGGAGGCCGGGGAGCTGTTTTTT
length: 19; size: few; V: TRBV10-2; J: TRBJ1-5; D: TRBD1; CDR3: CASSEGQGSFNGVDQPQHF; DNA: TGCGCCAGCAGTGAAGGACAGGGGAGTTTTAACGGGGTAGATCAGCCCCAGCATTTT
length: 12; size: NA; V: TRBV29-1; J: TRBJ2-5; D: NA; CDR3: CSVTYSQETQYF; DNA: TGCAGCGTTACCTACAGCCAAGAGACCCAGTACTTC
length: 17; size: NA; V: TRBV27; J: TRBJ2-3; D: NA; CDR3: CASRPLRGQVGTDTQYF; DNA: TGTGCCAGCCGCCCATTGAGGGGACAAGTGGGCACAGATACGCAGTATTTT
length: 14; size: once; V: TRBV27; J: TRBJ2-2; D: NA; CDR3: CASSSDRHTGELFF; DNA: TGTGCCAGCAGCTCCGACAGGCACACCGGGGAGCTGTTTTTT
length: 16; size: NA; V: TRBV21-1; J: TRBJ1-3; D: NA; CDR3: CASSKIQGPSGNTIYF; DNA: TGTGCCAGCAGCAAAATTCAGGGGCCCTCTGGAAACACCATATATTTT
length: 15; size: NA; V: TRBV28; J: TRBJ2-7; D: TRBD2; CDR3: CASSASGSIVHEQYF; DNA: TGTGCCAGCAGTGCTAGCGGGAGTATTGTCCACGAGCAGTACTTC
length: 17; size: NA; V: TRBV14; J: TRBJ2-3; D: NA; CDR3: CASSQDWGTQGTDTQYF; DNA: TGTGCCAGCAGCCAAGACTGGGGCACCCAAGGCACAGATACGCAGTATTTT
length: 13; size: NA; V: TRBV25-1; J: TRBJ2-5; D: TRBD2; CDR3: CASSLAGTETQYF; DNA: TGTGCCAGCAGTCTAGCGGGAACAGAGACCCAGTACTTC